These 18 T cell receptor beta chains were sequenced from one sample in a study of shared clonotypes between healthy human individuals. Data came from immunoSEQ multiplex PCR; TCRdb stores just in-frame clones and leaves some out. The table lists over 1.5 million clones, 98% of them singletons. Sequenced material: naive CD4+ T cells sorted from blood. Documented subset: CD45RA+ positively selected. All receptors come from a man between 25 and 39 years old in good health.

This chain connects TRBV19 to TRBJ1-4; D possibly corresponds to TRBD1 (5 bases). Trimming left V 8 bases short and J 7 bases short, with 17 bases between. CDR3 size: 14 residues. Germline V CDR1 and CDR2: LNHDA, SQIVND (reference sequence). CDR3 nucleotide sequence: TGTGCCAGTGCCTTAAGGGGTCTGGCTGAAAAACTGTTTTTT. It specifies CASALRGLAEKLFF.

The chain has TRBV29-1 and TRBJ2-3; TRBD2 matches 13 bases. With 4 bases clipped from V and 4 bases from J, the junction kept 5 bases outside the gene matches. Germline CDR1 SQVTM, CDR2 ANQGSEA. The CDR3 is made up of 15 amino acids. The CDR3 DNA is TGCAGCGTTGCCTGGACTAGCGGGAGTTCAGATACGCAGTATTTT. Translation gives CSVAWTSGSSDTQYF.

As for this clone: The identical CDR3 is also encoded by other nucleotide sequences in the sample. The V call is TRBV7-2, the J call TRBJ2-7; TRBD1 aligns across 10 bases. Germline V gives CDR1 SGHTA, CDR2 FQGNSA. CDR3 length equals 14 residues. The trim removed 1 base at V and 5 bases at J, leaving 2 bases unmatched. CDR3 in DNA: TGTGCCAGCAGCTTAGGACAGGGGGCCCACGAGCAGTACTTC. The encoded protein is CASSLGQGAHEQYF.

The V and J genes are TRBV7-3 and TRBJ2-3; 10 positions match TRBD2. From germline, CDR1 is SGHTA and CDR2 FQGTGA. The length of the CDR3 is 15 residues. With 5 bases clipped from V and 2 bases from J, the junction kept 4 bases outside the gene matches. Here the CDR3 DNA reads TGTGCCAGCAGCGTGACTAGCGGGTACACAGATACGCAGTATTTT. Amino acids: CASSVTSGYTDTQYF.

In this sample, this clone turned up once. The chain is built from TRBV5-1 and TRBJ1-1; TRBD1 aligns across 8 bases. Per germline, CDR1 SGHRS and CDR2 YFSETQ. CDR3 length: 14 residues. Germline trimming cut 4 bases from V and 4 bases from J; bases unmatched to any gene: 6. CDR3 protein: CASSQRQGSTEAFF. The CDR3 bases are TGCGCCAGCAGCCAGCGACAGGGGAGCACTGAAGCTTTCTTT.

The chain links TRBV10-3 to TRBJ2-3; the match to TRBD2 covers 11 bases. The germline gives CDR1 ENHRY, CDR2 SYGVKD. J was trimmed by 2 bases and V by 5 bases; bases with no gene match: 3. The CDR3 runs to 15 residues. Here the CDR3 DNA reads TGTGCCATCAGTCGACTAGCGGGGAACACAGATACGCAGTATTTT. This codes for CAISRLAGNTDTQYF.

The chain uses TRBV6-5 and TRBJ2-7; 9 bases fit TRBD2. CDR1 is MNHEY and CDR2 is SVGAGI in the germline V gene. With 6 bases clipped from V and 4 bases from J, the junction kept 7 bases outside the gene matches. The CDR3 is made up of 14 amino acids. DNA for the CDR3: TGTGCCAGCAGGCCCGGGACTAGCACGTACGAGCAGTACTTC. Protein product: CASRPGTSTYEQYF.

This chain links TRBV27 with TRBJ2-7; D is undetermined. In germline, CDR1 is MNHEY, CDR2 SMNVEV (reference sequence). CDR3 length: 13 amino acids. V lost 1 base to trimming and J lost 2 bases, with 6 bases between them. The DNA for the CDR3 is TGTGCCAGCAGTTTATTCCGTACCTACGAGCAGTACTTC. Protein: CASSLFRTYEQYF.

The chain carries TRBV19 and TRBJ2-5; D is perhaps TRBD1 or TRBD2 (5 bases each). This CDR3 contains 16 residues. Germline V lookup: CDR1 LNHDA, CDR2 SQIVND (reference sequence). V lost 3 bases and J lost 1, with 15 bases in between. CDR3 DNA: TGTGCCAGTAGTATCACCAGGACCGGGACCCAAGAGACCCAGTACTTC. Translating gives CASSITRTGTQETQYF.

The chain joins TRBV19 to TRBJ1-2; D is unclear. Trimming removed 4 bases at V and 8 bases at J, with 14 bases between. The length of the CDR3 is 13 residues. In germline, CDR1 is LNHDA, CDR2 SQIVND (reference sequence). The CDR3: CASSSTGSVGYTF. CDR3 nucleotides: TGTGCCAGTAGTAGCACGGGCTCCGTGGGCTACACCTTC. The full variable domain, its missing parts supplied by reference TRBV19 and TRBJ1-2, is DGGITQSPKYLFRKEGQNVTLSCEQNLNHDAMYWYRQDPGQGLRLIYYSQIVNDFQKGDIAEGYSVSREKKESFPLTVTSAQKNPTAFYLCASSSTGSVGYTFGSGTRLTVV.

The gene calls are TRBV9 and TRBJ1-3; D gene uncertain. V was clipped by 4 bases and J by 0 bases, with 8 bases between them. The CDR3 runs to 14 residues. The germline V gene has CDR1 SGDLS and CDR2 YYNGEE. The CDR3 loop is CASSPKHSGNTIYF. Written as DNA, the CDR3 is TGTGCCAGCAGCCCAAAACACTCTGGAAACACCATATATTTT.

The CDR3 bases are TGTGCCAGCAGTTTCCGCCATCTATACGAGCAGTACTTC. It translates to CASSFRHLYEQYF. The chain recombines TRBV28 with TRBJ2-7; D is ambiguous. CDR1 and CDR2 from the germline V gene are MDHEN and SYDVKM. This CDR3 contains 13 residues. V lost 3 bases and J lost 4, with 10 bases in between.

A remark on this clone: The same CDR3 also results from other DNA sequences found in this sample. The chain carries TRBV6-5 and TRBJ2-7; D not resolved. The germline V gene has CDR1 MNHEY and CDR2 SVGAGI. The V end was cut by 0 bases, the J end by 5 bases, with 2 bases between. The CDR3 sequence is 11 residues long. CDR3 protein: CASSYSNEQYF. CDR3 nucleotide sequence: TGTGCCAGCAGTTACTCGAACGAGCAGTACTTC.

CDR3 loop: CASSAGLAGGFRETQYF. The CDR3 DNA follows: TGTGCCAGCAGCGCCGGACTAGCGGGAGGGTTTAGAGAGACCCAGTACTTC. V is TRBV7-9 and J is TRBJ2-5; 15 bases match TRBD2. Germline-derived CDR1 and CDR2 are SEHNR and FQNEAQ (reference sequence). Trimming cost V 5 bases and J 4 bases; bases outside gene matches: 8. This CDR3 has 17 residues.

V and J are TRBV6-6 and TRBJ2-5; 7 nucleotides agree with TRBD1. J lost 4 bases, V lost 4 bases, and 12 bases had no gene match. Germline V CDR1 and CDR2: MNHNY, SVGAGI (reference sequence). CDR3 length equals 16 residues. CDR3 sequence: CASSSQFRGRGETQYF. The DNA for the CDR3 is TGTGCCAGCAGTTCCCAGTTTAGGGGGCGCGGAGAGACCCAGTACTTC.

This chain uses TRBV28 with TRBJ1-2; no firm D call. CDR1 is MDHEN, CDR2 SYDVKM, per germline. The V end was cut by 11 bases, the J end by 6 bases, with 19 bases between. CDR3 length: 13 residues. This chain's CDR3 is CASGLAGNDGYTF. In nucleotides, the CDR3 is TGTGCCTCCGGCCTGGCGGGGAACGATGGCTACACCTTC.

This chain connects TRBV28 to TRBJ1-5, with D possibly being TRBD1 (5 bases). The CDR3 is made up of 14 amino acids. With 3 bases removed from V and 7 bases from J, the gap between germline ends came to 13 bases. Germline V CDR1 and CDR2: MDHEN, SYDVKM. The CDR3 here is CASSFRRANQPQHF. CDR3 nucleotides: TGTGCCAGCAGTTTTCGCAGGGCCAACCAGCCCCAGCATTTT. The variable domain in full, completed from reference TRBV28 and TRBJ1-5, reads DVKVTQSSRYLVKRTGEKVFLECVQDMDHENMFWYRQDPGLGLRLIYFSYDVKMKEKGDIPEGYSVSREKKERFSLILESASTNQTSMYLCASSFRRANQPQHFGDGTRLSIL.

The CDR3 nucleotides are TGTGCCAGCAGTACCCGGGCCTCAGGAGGCACCATATATTTT. Translation: CASSTRASGGTIYF. The chain couples TRBV6-1 to TRBJ1-3; no definite D call. The V and J ends lost 5 bases and 9 bases respectively, with 17 bases between them. This CDR3 region has 14 residues. Germline V gene sequence: CDR1 MNHNS, CDR2 SASEGT.